Sequencing of this T cell receptor beta chain was carried out in a study of blood T cell repertoires in COVID-19. Study overall: PBMCs, B-cell-depleted T cells, or T cells were the source of the cDNA or gDNA that made up the material.

TCRdb keeps only in-frame clones here, not all; method: immunoSEQ multiplex PCR. This repertoire shows fewer than 350,000 clones, approximately 90% found once; its top ten account for roughly 2%. Per the germline V gene, CDR1 is MNHEY and CDR2 is SVGAGI. With V trimmed by 8 bases and J by 6 bases, 6 bases remained unmatched. The CDR3 spans 14 residues. The rearrangement joins TRBV6-5 to TRBJ1-6, with 8 bases that match TRBD1. This TCR came from a woman in her fifties or sixties in a cohort exposed to, infected with or recovered from COVID-19 (not recorded which). Sequenced input: PBMCs or T cells enriched from blood (not recorded which). The CDR3 sequence is CASCLRGPNSPLHF. The CDR3 DNA reads as TGTGCCAGCTGCCTCAGGGGGCCTAATTCACCCCTCCACTTT.